This T cell receptor beta chain emerged from a study of T cell responses to AZD1222 COVID-19 vaccine. Overall study findings and caveats: Spike was spanned by vaccine-associated CD4 TCRs, with dominance at 160-218 and 743-854.

Generated by immunoSEQ multiplex PCR, the TCRdb table keeps only in-frame clones and is missing some. The table lists about 140,000 clones, just under 95% of them singletons, with about 5% in the top ten. Germline trimming cut 5 bases from V and 2 bases from J; bases unmatched to any gene: 11. The CDR3 loop spans 17 amino acids. Looked up from germline, CDR1 is SGHVS and CDR2 is FQNEAQ. With respect to this clone: The antigen is unknown.

Sequences were derived from peripheral blood, sampled on day 0 of AZD1222 vaccination. This sequence was found in an adult in good health. This chain joins TRBV7-8 and TRBJ2-1; TRBD1 agrees at 8 bases. The CDR3 DNA follows: TGTGCCAGCAGCCCCCTGTTCGGGACAGGCACCTACAATGAGCAGTTCTTC. Translating it yields CASSPLFGTGTYNEQFF.